Each of the 11 T cell receptor beta chains below was sequenced from the same sample in a study of cytomegalovirus exposure and HLA in healthy donors. Clones were sequenced by immunoSEQ multiplex PCR, and TCRdb holds only the in-frame ones, with some missing. The repertoire includes about 79,000 clones, roughly 93% of them detected once, and 3.6% sits in the top ten. Sequenced input: PBMCs. These receptors originate from a woman aged 30 to 39 in good health and CMV-seronegative.

This chain connects TRBV10-3 to TRBJ1-2, with a weak D call TRBD1 (5 bases). V shed 8 bases and J shed 0 bases, with 19 bases lying between them. CDR1 and CDR2 from the germline V gene are ENHRY and SYGVKD. The CDR3 runs to 16 residues. This CDR3 is CAIYGGARSTNYGYTF. Here the CDR3 DNA reads TGTGCCATCTATGGAGGGGCCCGGAGTACTAACTATGGCTACACCTTC.

V is TRBV11-2 and J is TRBJ2-3, with TRBD2 matching 9 bases. CDR3 length: 15 residues. Germline assignment: CDR1 SGHAT and CDR2 FQNNGV. J was trimmed by 4 bases and V by 1 base; bases with no gene match: 3. CDR3 nucleotide sequence: TGTGCCAGCAGCTTAGTAGGCGGGGGGGCAGATACGCAGTATTTT. Translating gives CASSLVGGGADTQYF.

The chain carries TRBV7-2 and TRBJ1-1, with a weak D call TRBD1 (5 bases). The V gene's germline CDR1 is SGHTA and CDR2 FQGNSA. Deletions cut 6 bases from V and 7 bases from J, with 18 bases between. This CDR3 spans 14 amino acids. This chain's CDR3 is CASSGAGFLGEAFF. The CDR3 DNA reads as TGTGCCAGCAGTGGGGCAGGGTTTTTGGGTGAAGCTTTCTTT.

The chain uses TRBV5-1 and TRBJ2-7; TRBD2 might be the D (5 bases). Germline values: CDR1 SGHRS, CDR2 YFSETQ. This CDR3 is built from 13 residues. V lost 0 bases and J 3 bases, leaving 7 bases between the germline ends. CDR3 amino acids: CASSLAGFYEQYF. The CDR3 coding sequence is TGCGCCAGCAGCTTGGCGGGATTCTACGAGCAGTACTTC. The whole variable domain, remainder taken from reference TRBV5-1 and TRBJ2-7, is KAGVTQTPRYLIKTRGQQVTLSCSPISGHRSVSWYQQTPGQGLQFLFEYFSETQRNKGNFPGRFSGRQFSNSRSEMNVSTLELGDSALYLCASSLAGFYEQYFGPGTRLTVT.

The V and J genes are TRBV6-5 and TRBJ2-1; D is possibly TRBD1 (5 bases). CDR3 length: 15 residues. Per the germline V gene, CDR1 is MNHEY and CDR2 is SVGAGI. V lost 2 bases and J lost 5, with 13 bases in between. In nucleotides, the CDR3 is TGTGCCAGCAGTTACCAGGGCAGAGAAAACAATGAGCAGTTCTTC. Its translation is CASSYQGRENNEQFF.

This chain uses TRBV5-4 with TRBJ1-2, with D hard to call. Per the germline V gene, CDR1 is SGHNT and CDR2 is YYREEE (reference sequence). V lost 1 base and J lost 2, with 6 bases in between. The CDR3 runs 13 residues. CDR3 protein: CASSLRGNYGYTF. CDR3 DNA: TGTGCCAGCAGCTTGCGGGGAAACTATGGCTACACCTTC.

This chain uses TRBV9 with TRBJ1-1, with D perhaps TRBD1 (6 bases). The CDR3 loop spans 14 amino acids. Germline V lookup: CDR1 SGDLS, CDR2 YYNGEE. The V and J ends lost 0 bases and 5 bases respectively, with 11 bases between them. CDR3 region: CASSVAGADTEAFF. The CDR3 bases are TGTGCCAGCAGCGTAGCAGGGGCTGATACTGAAGCTTTCTTT.

The chain links TRBV6-5 to TRBJ2-7, with 11 positions matching TRBD2. This CDR3 comprises 16 residues. V was pared by 2 bases and J by 5 bases, with 8 bases of the junction left unmatched. The germline CDR1 and CDR2 sequences are MNHEY and SVGAGI. CDR3 sequence (DNA): TGTGCCAGCAGTTACCGGCTAGCGGGAGGTTTTGACGAGCAGTACTTC. It translates to CASSYRLAGGFDEQYF.

The chain uses TRBV7-9 and TRBJ2-3, with D possibly TRBD1 on 6 matching bases. V was shortened by 1 base and J by 5 bases, with 16 bases between the two germline ends. CDR3 length equals 16 residues. CDR1 and CDR2 from the germline V gene are SEHNR and FQNEAQ (reference sequence). The CDR3 coding sequence is TGTGCCAGCAGCTTAGGGGGGACACCTCCAAGAGATACGCAGTATTTT. As protein: CASSLGGTPPRDTQYF.

This rearrangement joins TRBV9 to TRBJ2-2; tentative D call: TRBD1 (5 bases). The V gene lost 3 bases and the J gene lost 4 bases, with 10 bases spanning the gap. Looked up from germline, CDR1 is SGDLS and CDR2 is YYNGEE. The CDR3 loop spans 14 amino acids. CDR3 residues: CASSAGLGTGELFF. The DNA for the CDR3 is TGTGCCAGCAGCGCAGGGCTTGGCACCGGGGAGCTGTTTTTT. The entire variable domain, with the rest obtained from reference TRBV9 and TRBJ2-2, is as follows: DSGVTQTPKHLITATGQRVTLRCSPRSGDLSVYWYQQSLDQGLQFLIQYYNGEERAKGNILERFSAQQFPDLHSELNLSSLELGDSALYFCASSAGLGTGELFFGEGSRLTVL.

With respect to this clone: Other DNA sequences in this specimen translate into the identical CDR3. The CDR3 coding sequence is TGTGCCAGCAGTTTGAGGGACAGGGGACCCGGGGAGCTGTTTTTT. Translation gives CASSLRDRGPGELFF. V and J are TRBV27 and TRBJ2-2; 10 bases are a match to TRBD1. J gave up 6 bases and V 3 bases, and 4 bases lay outside the gene matches. The CDR3 runs to 15 residues. The germline V gene has CDR1 MNHEY and CDR2 SMNVEV (reference sequence).